The 9 T cell receptor beta chains below all came from one sample that was sequenced in a study of cytomegalovirus exposure and HLA in healthy donors. The PCR made use of 60 Vbeta and 13 Jbeta primers. Sequencing used immunoSEQ multiplex PCR; TCRdb keeps in-frame clones, though not all of them. The top ten hold 2.5% to 3.5% of the sample, which has some 150,000 clones, 64% seen once. Material: PBMCs. These receptor sequences come from a woman in her twenties or thirties in good health and CMV-seropositive.

This clone was counted a few times. The chain carries TRBV6-5 and TRBJ2-3; D might be TRBD1 (6 bases). In germline, CDR1 is MNHEY, CDR2 SVGAGI. The V and J ends lost 2 bases and 4 bases respectively, with 13 bases between them. CDR3 size: 15 residues. The CDR3 loop is CASSYRMDSPDTQYF. Here the CDR3 DNA reads TGTGCCAGCAGTTACCGGATGGACAGTCCAGATACGCAGTATTTT.

The J gene is TRBJ1-2, the V gene TRBV6-1, with D unclear. In germline, CDR1 is MNHNS, CDR2 SASEGT. CDR3 length: 13 residues. V dropped 7 bases and J dropped 4 bases, with 13 bases sitting between them. The CDR3 loop reads CASTSSQIYGYTF. DNA of the CDR3: TGTGCCAGCACGAGTTCACAGATCTATGGCTACACCTTC.

This clone was counted a few times. J is TRBJ1-2 and V is TRBV5-8; D is unresolved. This CDR3 contains 16 residues. V was shortened by 3 bases and J by 0 bases, with 15 bases between the two germline ends. In germline, CDR1 is SGHTS, CDR2 YDEGEE. The CDR3 DNA is TGTGCCAGCAGCTCCAACTGGGAGTTAGCTAACTATGGCTACACCTTC. Encoded protein: CASSSNWELANYGYTF.

This clone has a handful of counts. The chain employs TRBV7-2 and TRBJ2-3; 13 bases are a match to TRBD2. The CDR3 is 17 residues long. Trimming took 5 bases from V and 6 from J; bases not matched to a gene: 11. Germline assignment: CDR1 SGHTA and CDR2 FQGNSA. CDR3 DNA: TGTGCCAGCAGCCGCCAGCGGACTAGCGGGAGCCACGATACGCAGTATTTT. This gives the protein CASSRQRTSGSHDTQYF.

This chain links TRBV6-5 with TRBJ1-5, with D maybe TRBD1 (5 bases). Germline lookup yields CDR1 MNHEY and CDR2 SVGAGI. Trimming removed 0 bases from V and 6 bases from J, with 12 bases in between. The length of the CDR3 is 15 residues. The CDR3 bases are TGTGCCAGCAGTTACTCGACCGGGGGTAGTCAGCCCCAGCATTTT. Its protein is CASSYSTGGSQPQHF.

The chain couples TRBV5-1 to TRBJ1-2; maybe TRBD1 (6 bases). The CDR3 has 14 amino acids. Germline CDR1 and CDR2: SGHRS and YFSETQ. V lost 3 bases to trimming and J lost 1 base, with 10 bases between them. The CDR3: CASSSWTDNYGYTF. Written as DNA, the CDR3 is TGCGCCAGCAGCTCCTGGACAGATAACTATGGCTACACCTTC. The whole variable domain, filled in from reference TRBV5-1 and TRBJ1-2, reads KAGVTQTPRYLIKTRGQQVTLSCSPISGHRSVSWYQQTPGQGLQFLFEYFSETQRNKGNFPGRFSGRQFSNSRSEMNVSTLELGDSALYLCASSSWTDNYGYTFGSGTRLTVV.

This clone was found a few times. The chain joins TRBV6-1 to TRBJ1-1; D may be TRBD1 (5 bases). CDR3 length equals 16 residues. Germline CDR1 and CDR2: MNHNS and SASEGT. The V and J ends lost 1 base and 4 bases respectively, with 16 bases between them. As DNA, the CDR3 is TGTGCCAGCAGTGAAGACAGGTTCGTAGGTTCCACTGAAGCTTTCTTT. Protein: CASSEDRFVGSTEAFF.

This clone came up a few times. This sequence joins TRBV6-5 and TRBJ2-3, with D uncertain. CDR3 length: 14 residues. Germline loops: CDR1 MNHEY, CDR2 SVGAGI. V was clipped by 2 bases and J by 4 bases, with 10 bases between them. CDR3 protein: CASSYGPLSDTQYF. CDR3 DNA sequence: TGTGCCAGCAGTTACGGGCCACTTTCAGATACGCAGTATTTT.

This rearrangement joins TRBV7-7 to TRBJ2-3; 11 bases are a match to TRBD2. The CDR3 runs to 15 residues. Germline CDR1 and CDR2: SSHAT and FNYEAQ (reference sequence). With V trimmed by 5 bases and J by 3 bases, 4 bases remained unmatched. In DNA form, the CDR3 reads TGTGCCAGCAGCCACGGGACTAGCGGAACAGATACGCAGTATTTT. Translation: CASSHGTSGTDTQYF. Based on the CDR3 plus reference TRBV7-7 and TRBJ2-3, the full variable domain is GAGVSQSPRYKVTKRGQDVTLRCDPISSHATLYWYQQALGQGPEFLTYFNYEAQPDKSGLPSDRFSAERPEGSISTLTIQRTEQRDSAMYRCASSHGTSGTDTQYFGPGTRLTVL.